This T cell receptor beta chain was recorded in a study of blood T cell repertoires in COVID-19. Overall study: Samples taken during acute and convalescent COVID-19 were collected in the United States, Italy and Spain.

The J segment lost 10 bases and the V segment lost 3 bases, leaving 2 bases of the junction unmatched. Germline V gene lookup returns CDR1 SGHNT and CDR2 YENEEA. This CDR3 is built from 13 residues. Sequencing was performed with immunoSEQ multiplex PCR; in TCRdb, only in-frame clones are kept and a portion is missing. The sample includes roughly 180,000 clones, about nine tenths of them seen just once. The sequence was collected from a woman aged 25 to 39 with acute or convalescent COVID-19. The rearrangement joins TRBV11-3 to TRBJ2-1, with 11 nucleotides matching TRBD2. Sequenced input: peripheral blood. DNA of the CDR3: TGTGCCAGCAGCTTCACTAGCGGGAGAGAGCAGTTCTTC. Its protein product is CASSFTSGREQFF.